This T cell receptor (beta chain) derives from a study of blood T cell repertoires in COVID-19. Study-wide background: The United States, Italy and Spain provided the acute and convalescent COVID-19 samples.

In the original processing: By means of reference gene primer amplification, nucleated cell counts were estimated. Assay used: immunoSEQ multiplex PCR; TCRdb lists only in-frame clones, some missing. D and trimming were read from the DNA, whereas the V and J calls and clone size are those reported in that table. The sample carries under 300,000 clones, around nine tenths recorded once. Germline V gene data show CDR1 as SNHLY and CDR2 as FYNNEI. With V trimmed by 4 bases and J by 2 bases, 2 bases remained unmatched. The CDR3 length is 14 residues. The sequencing sample was made of PBMCs or T cells enriched from blood (not recorded which). The TCR comes from a woman in her fifties or sixties who had recovered from COVID-19. The chain combines TRBV2 with TRBJ1-1, with TRBD1 matching 9 bases. As DNA, the CDR3 is TGTGCCAGCAGTGTGGACAGGGGAAACACTGAAGCTTTCTTT. It is translated as CASSVDRGNTEAFF.